This T cell receptor beta chain stems from a study of T cells expressing NK-cell markers. Turning to the study itself: Seven donors tested HCMV-seropositive and one tested seronegative among the eight sequenced.

For each CDR3 protein, TCRdb gives one entry from its re-call of the 5' RACE reads, without DNA. The listing records about 260,000 distinct CDR3 sequences. The CDR3 extends over 16 amino acids. The germline CDR1 and CDR2 sequences are SEHNR and FQNEAQ (reference sequence). The clonotype was recovered from a woman aged 18-69 years in good health. The source material was blood T cells: a sorted CD56 or NKG2C T cell subset, CD4+ or CD8+ T cells, or bulk PBMC T cells (not recorded which). This chain joins TRBV7-9 and TRBJ1-4; absent DNA, TCRdb's TRBD1 call cannot be checked. CDR3 residues: CASSFGQGTTNEKLFF.